Listed here are 23 T cell receptor beta chains from one sample, sequenced in a study of cytomegalovirus exposure and HLA in healthy donors. Primers for the PCR totalled 60 Vbeta and 13 Jbeta. Sequencing used immunoSEQ multiplex PCR; TCRdb keeps in-frame clones, though not all of them. Found here are approximately 120,000 clones, under 80% of them singletons; the top ten hold approximately 13%. Sequenced: PBMCs. The receptors originated from a woman aged 60-75 years in good health and CMV-seropositive.

The V call is TRBV7-2, the J call TRBJ2-1; D unresolved. Germline lookup yields CDR1 SGHTA and CDR2 FQGNSA. The CDR3 is 12 amino acids. Trimming pared 3 bases from V and 4 bases from J, leaving 4 bases between. As DNA, the CDR3 is TGTGCCAGCAGCTTCGGGTACAATGAGCAGTTCTTC. Residues: CASSFGYNEQFF.

This clone was detected a few times. V and J are TRBV30 and TRBJ1-3; no clear D gene. The CDR3 sequence is 15 residues long. Trimming removed 2 bases at V and 0 bases at J, with 11 bases between. The germline V gene encodes CDR1 GTSNPN and CDR2 SVGIG (reference sequence). The CDR3 nucleotides read TGTGCCTGGAGTCCACTGCGGAGCTCTGGAAACACCATATATTTT. Translated: CAWSPLRSSGNTIYF. The variable domain in full, with the rest retrieved from reference TRBV30 and TRBJ1-3, is SQTIHQWPATLVQPVGSPLSLECTVEGTSNPNLYWYRQAAGRGLQLLFYSVGIGQISSEVPQNLSASRPQDRQFILSSKKLLLSDSGFYLCAWSPLRSSGNTIYFGEGSWLTVV.

This chain uses TRBV11-2 with TRBJ2-7; possible D gene TRBD1, 6 bases. This CDR3 region has 13 residues. V shed 4 bases and J shed 2 bases, with 9 bases lying between them. Germline V gene lookup returns CDR1 SGHAT and CDR2 FQNNGV. The CDR3 DNA follows: TGTGCCAGCAGCTCGACAGGTACCTACGAGCAGTACTTC. Protein product: CASSSTGTYEQYF.

The genes are TRBV6-1 and TRBJ1-4; D is perhaps TRBD1 (6 bases). V lost 10 bases and J lost 1, with 13 bases in between. This CDR3 has 14 amino acids. Germline CDR1 MNHNS, CDR2 SASEGT. In DNA form, the CDR3 reads TGTGCCACCACAATAGGGGGAACTAATGAAAAACTGTTTTTT. Encoded protein: CATTIGGTNEKLFF.

This clone was detected only a few times. The gene calls are TRBV7-9 and TRBJ1-1; D may be TRBD1 (5 bases). This CDR3 region has 13 residues. Looked up from germline, CDR1 is SEHNR and CDR2 is FQNEAQ (reference sequence). Trimming took off 8 bases at V and 4 bases at J, with 14 bases between the two ends. CDR3 sequence (DNA): TGTGCCAGCGGCTCGCAGGGAGGCACTGAAGCTTTCTTT. Residues: CASGSQGGTEAFF.

The chain carries TRBV4-1 and TRBJ1-3; D gene ambiguous. The CDR3 consists of 12 residues. Germline V gene sequence: CDR1 MGHRA, CDR2 YSYEKL. V was trimmed by 3 bases and J by 4 bases, leaving 4 bases between them. In DNA, the CDR3 is TGCGCCAGCAGCCATCCGGGAAACACCATATATTTT. This codes for CASSHPGNTIYF.

The chain has TRBV6-1 and TRBJ2-1; D possibly corresponds to TRBD2 (9 bases). This CDR3 is built from 17 residues. Germline CDR1 reads MNHNS; CDR2 reads SASEGT. The V end lost 2 bases, the J end lost 9 bases, and 23 bases lay between the germline ends. CDR3 nucleotide sequence: TGTGCCAGCAGTGAATTAGCGGGAGCCGACAGGGGCAGTGAGCAGTTCTTC. This translates into CASSELAGADRGSEQFF.

This rearrangement joins TRBV9 to TRBJ1-1; 8 bases match TRBD1. The CDR3 spans 14 residues. CDR1 is SGDLS and CDR2 is YYNGEE in the germline V gene. Trimming removed 0 bases from V and 7 bases from J; junction bases left unmatched: 5. CDR3 sequence: CASSVVGTGGEAFF. The CDR3 DNA follows: TGTGCCAGCAGCGTAGTTGGGACAGGCGGTGAAGCTTTCTTT.

This clone was found once. The chain joins TRBV5-1 to TRBJ2-3; 7 bases line up with TRBD2. Germline V CDR1 and CDR2: SGHRS, YFSETQ. This CDR3 region has 15 residues. V shed 0 bases and J 5 bases; nucleotides not matched to a gene: 6. CDR3 protein: CASSLGREFIDTQYF. The CDR3 nucleotides read TGCGCCAGCAGCTTGGGGCGGGAGTTTATAGATACGCAGTATTTT.

As for this clone: Other DNA variants within this sample encode the same CDR3. J is TRBJ1-5 and V is TRBV2, with a possible D match to TRBD1 (5 bases). Looked up from germline, CDR1 is SNHLY and CDR2 is FYNNEI. Trimming took 2 bases from V and 6 from J, leaving 11 bases between them. The CDR3 extends over 14 amino acids. DNA for the CDR3: TGTGCCAGCAGTGAAAACCAGGGATCTCAGCCCCAGCATTTT. Residues: CASSENQGSQPQHF.

V and J are TRBV4-2 and TRBJ2-1; D may be TRBD2 (7 bases). Germline CDR1 reads LGHNA; CDR2 reads YNFKEQ. The CDR3 spans 14 residues. The V and J ends lost 3 bases and 5 bases respectively, with 11 bases between them. CDR3 sequence: CASSQGGLDNEQFF. In nucleotides, the CDR3 is TGTGCCAGCAGCCAGGGGGGGCTGGACAATGAGCAGTTCTTC.

The chain joins TRBV19 to TRBJ2-3; a possible D gene is TRBD2 (7 bases). The V end was cut by 6 bases, the J end by 0 bases, with 13 bases between. Looked up from germline, CDR1 is LNHDA and CDR2 is SQIVND (reference sequence). CDR3 size: 15 residues. The CDR3 here is CASSDRGASTDTQYF. The DNA for the CDR3 is TGTGCCAGTAGCGACCGGGGGGCCAGCACAGATACGCAGTATTTT.

J is TRBJ1-4 and V is TRBV5-1; possibly TRBD1 for D (6 bases). Trimming cost V 1 base and J 7 bases, with 8 bases left between them. The length of the CDR3 is 13 residues. The germline CDR1 and CDR2 sequences are SGHRS and YFSETQ. The chain's CDR3 is CASSLTGSEKLFF. The CDR3, as DNA: TGCGCCAGCAGCTTGACAGGGAGTGAAAAACTGTTTTTT.

With regard to this clone: This sample includes further DNA sequences coding for the same CDR3. J is TRBJ2-3 and V is TRBV7-2; D may be TRBD2 (5 bases). Germline CDR1 and CDR2: SGHTA and FQGNSA. The CDR3 runs to 14 residues. V was shortened by 4 bases and J by 1 base, with 9 bases between the two germline ends. CDR3 loop: CASSSRTGTDTQYF. The CDR3 region has the DNA TGTGCCAGCAGCTCCCGGACTGGCACAGATACGCAGTATTTT.

This clone was recorded a few times. V is TRBV27 and J is TRBJ2-7, with a weak D call TRBD1 (5 bases). Trimming shortened V by 6 bases and J by 0 bases, and 12 bases separated the two germline ends. The CDR3 covers 14 residues. CDR1 and CDR2 (germline): MNHEY, SMNVEV (reference sequence). CDR3: CASRRSGYSYEQYF. In nucleotides, the CDR3 is TGTGCCAGCAGACGATCAGGGTACTCCTACGAGCAGTACTTC.

This clone has just one count. This chain connects TRBV15 to TRBJ1-2; 7 nucleotides agree with TRBD1. Trimming took 1 base from V and 4 from J; bases not matched to a gene: 3. Germline CDR1 and CDR2: LNHNV and YYDKDF (reference sequence). The CDR3 covers 14 residues. CDR3 loop: CATSRGDRTYGYTF. In nucleotides, the CDR3 is TGTGCCACCAGCAGAGGGGACAGAACCTATGGCTACACCTTC. Full variable domain (outside the CDR3, taken from reference TRBV15 and TRBJ1-2): DAMVIQNPRYQVTQFGKPVTLSCSQTLNHNVMYWYQQKSSQAPKLLFHYYDKDFNNEADTPDNFQSRRPNTSFCFLDIRSPGLGDTAMYLCATSRGDRTYGYTFGSGTRLTVV.

This rearrangement joins TRBV6-1 to TRBJ1-2; 9 bases map to TRBD1. Germline values: CDR1 MNHNS, CDR2 SASEGT. The CDR3 runs to 13 residues. The V and J ends lost 8 bases and 13 bases, in that order; junction bases with no gene match: 14. Here the CDR3 reads CASRPSRTGVITF. In nucleotides, the CDR3 is TGTGCCAGCCGACCGTCCAGGACAGGGGTAATCACCTTC.

The V call is TRBV10-3, the J call TRBJ2-7, with 10 bases that match TRBD2. CDR3 size: 15 residues. Trimming removed 2 bases from V and 3 bases from J; junction bases left unmatched: 4. Per germline, CDR1 ENHRY and CDR2 SYGVKD. In DNA, the CDR3 is TGTGCCATCAGTGAGCGGACTAGCGGTAACTACGAGCAGTACTTC. It translates to CAISERTSGNYEQYF.

The chain has TRBV6-1 and TRBJ2-7; 11 nucleotides agree with TRBD2. From germline, CDR1 is MNHNS and CDR2 SASEGT. This CDR3 is built from 19 residues. The V segment lost 2 bases and the J segment 2 bases; nucleotides outside the gene matches: 14. DNA of the CDR3: TGTGCCAGCAGTGAAATCTCACTAGCGGGGGACTCGTCAACCTACGAGCAGTACTTC. Amino acid sequence: CASSEISLAGDSSTYEQYF.

The chain links TRBV30 to TRBJ1-6; D may be TRBD1 (6 bases). This CDR3 is 14 amino acids long. Germline CDR1 is GTSNPN and CDR2 is SVGIG (reference sequence). The V end was cut by 0 bases, the J end by 10 bases, with 13 bases between. Written as DNA, the CDR3 is TGTGCCTGGAGTGTAGGGCAGGGGAGATCACCCCTCCACTTT. Translation: CAWSVGQGRSPLHF.

The genes are TRBV7-2 and TRBJ2-5, with D unresolved. The germline gives CDR1 SGHTA, CDR2 FQGNSA. CDR3 length: 15 amino acids. With 5 bases removed from V and 0 bases from J, the gap between germline ends came to 13 bases. CDR3 sequence reads: CASSGPAAHQETQYF. Written as DNA, the CDR3 is TGTGCCAGCAGCGGTCCGGCGGCCCACCAAGAGACCCAGTACTTC.

The sample holds a few counts of this clone. This rearrangement joins TRBV11-2 to TRBJ2-1; D is possibly TRBD2 (5 bases). Looked up from germline, CDR1 is SGHAT and CDR2 is FQNNGV. The CDR3 is 16 residues long. Between the trimmed V and J ends, which lost 5 bases and 0 bases, there was a span of 14 bases. CDR3 sequence: CASSRTAGNSYNEQFF. The CDR3 DNA reads as TGTGCCAGCAGCCGAACCGCCGGGAACTCCTACAATGAGCAGTTCTTC.

This clone was counted only a few times. DNA of the CDR3: TGTGCCAGCAGCTCGAAGACAGGTGGCAATTCACCCCTCCACTTT. Amino acids: CASSSKTGGNSPLHF. The rearrangement joins TRBV13 to TRBJ1-6; D may be TRBD1 (6 bases). In germline, CDR1 is PRHDT, CDR2 FYEKMQ (reference sequence). V lost 4 bases and J lost 7, with 14 bases in between. This CDR3 is built from 15 residues.